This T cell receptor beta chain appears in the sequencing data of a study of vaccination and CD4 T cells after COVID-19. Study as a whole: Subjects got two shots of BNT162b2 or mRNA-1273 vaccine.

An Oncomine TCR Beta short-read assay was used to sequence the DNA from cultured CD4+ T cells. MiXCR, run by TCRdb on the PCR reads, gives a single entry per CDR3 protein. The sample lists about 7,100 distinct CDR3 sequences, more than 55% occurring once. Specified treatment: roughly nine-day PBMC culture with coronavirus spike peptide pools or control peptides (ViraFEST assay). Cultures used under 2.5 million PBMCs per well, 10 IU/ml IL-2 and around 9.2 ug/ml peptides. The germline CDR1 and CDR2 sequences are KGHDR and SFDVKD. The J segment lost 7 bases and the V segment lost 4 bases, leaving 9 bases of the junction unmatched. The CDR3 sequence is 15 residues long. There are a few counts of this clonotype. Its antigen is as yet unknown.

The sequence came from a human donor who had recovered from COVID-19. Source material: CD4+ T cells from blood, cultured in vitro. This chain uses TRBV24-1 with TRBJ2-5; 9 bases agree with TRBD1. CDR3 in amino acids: CATSETTGGRGTQYF. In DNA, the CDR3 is TGTGCCACCAGTGAAACTACAGGGGGCCGAGGGACCCAGTACTTC.